This is a list of T cell receptor beta chains from one sample in a study of cytomegalovirus exposure and HLA in healthy donors. The method was immunoSEQ multiplex PCR; TCRdb's version includes in-frame clones alone and lacks a portion of them. Among 190,000 or so clones listed, about four fifths were seen once. Sequences were obtained from PBMCs. The receptors shown here come from a boy between 2 and 10 years old in good health and CMV-seronegative. Both conserved end residues are part of each CDR3. A D gene is named only where the DNA matches it firmly. Where a row states a size, it is once, few, many or the class of an expanded clone; other rows omit it.

clone_size j_call d_call v_call cdr3_aa cdr3_nt
NA TRBJ1-1 NA TRBV18 CASSPPVNRVNTEAFF TGTGCCAGCTCACCACCGGTCAACAGGGTGAACACTGAAGCTTTCTTT
once TRBJ2-1 TRBD2 TRBV7-2 CASSLTSGGHNEQLF TGTGCCAGCAGCCTAACTAGCGGGGGTCACAATGAGCAGCTCTTC
once TRBJ2-1 TRBD2 TRBV7-3 CASSLSSSGGAYEQFF TGTGCCAGCAGCTTATCTTCTAGCGGGGGGGCCTATGAGCAGTTCTTC
few TRBJ1-5 NA TRBV6-6 CASSYTQTNQPQHF TGTGCCAGCAGTTATACGCAGACTAATCAGCCCCAGCATTTT
NA TRBJ1-6 NA TRBV4-1 CASSRHPGESSYNSPLHF TGCGCCAGCAGCCGGCATCCCGGGGAAAGCTCCTATAATTCACCCCTCCACTTT
NA TRBJ2-3 TRBD2 TRBV5-6 CASSLAGGPDTQYF TGTGCCAGCAGCTTGGCGGGGGGGCCAGATACGCAGTATTTT
NA TRBJ2-5 TRBD2 TRBV7-9 CASSLTSGGLRETQYF TGTGCCAGCAGCTTGACCAGCGGGGGCCTCAGGGAGACCCAGTACTTC
once TRBJ2-2 NA TRBV4-3 CASSQITGRYTGELFF TGCGCCAGCAGCCAAATTACAGGACGCTACACCGGGGAGCTGTTTTTT
NA TRBJ1-2 NA TRBV4-3 CASSQDPGRGEGYTF TGCGCCAGCAGCCAAGATCCCGGTAGGGGCGAAGGCTACACCTTC
NA TRBJ2-7 TRBD1 TRBV11-2 CASSLDRGSYEQYF TGTGCCAGCAGCCTGGACAGGGGTTCCTACGAGCAGTACTTC
NA TRBJ1-2 TRBD1 TRBV18 CASSPNGGTGWGYTF TGTGCCAGCTCACCCAACGGAGGGACAGGGTGGGGCTACACCTTC
NA TRBJ2-2 NA TRBV9 CASSVPRPGELFF TGTGCCAGCAGCGTTCCCAGGCCCGGGGAGCTGTTTTTT
NA TRBJ1-4 NA TRBV6-5 CASRPFEGGEKLFF TGTGCCAGCAGGCCGTTCGAGGGAGGGGAAAAACTGTTTTTT
NA TRBJ1-1 NA TRBV10-3 CAISDVTGNTEAFF TGTGCCATCAGTGATGTTACGGGGAACACTGAAGCTTTCTTT
NA TRBJ2-7 NA TRBV7-2 CASSRTDSYEQYF TGTGCCAGCAGCCGCACAGACTCCTACGAGCAGTACTTC
NA TRBJ2-7 TRBD2 TRBV19 CASSSAGGYEQYF TGTGCCAGTAGCTCCGCGGGGGGCTACGAGCAGTACTTC
NA TRBJ2-5 NA TRBV4-1 CASSQADMGDSGGISKETQYF TGCGCCAGCAGCCAAGCCGACATGGGGGACAGCGGGGGCATATCTAAAGAGACCCAGTACTTC
NA TRBJ1-1 NA TRBV12-5 CASGPPRGTEAFF TGTGCTAGTGGTCCCCCGCGGGGCACTGAAGCTTTCTTT
few TRBJ1-2 NA TRBV9 CASSSRAGHTYGYTF TGTGCCAGCAGCTCCCGAGCGGGGCACACCTATGGCTACACCTTC
NA TRBJ2-2 NA TRBV5-4 CASSLGSGNTGELFF TGTGCCAGCAGCTTGGGTTCGGGGAACACCGGGGAGCTGTTTTTT
NA TRBJ1-2 NA TRBV7-9 CASSHPGQWANSYGYTF TGTGCCAGCAGCCACCCCGGACAGTGGGCCAATTCCTATGGCTACACCTTC
few TRBJ1-1 NA TRBV30 CAWGRVATEAFF TGTGCCTGGGGCAGGGTGGCGACTGAAGCTTTCTTT
NA TRBJ1-2 TRBD1 TRBV28 CASSFLTGPYGYTF TGTGCCAGCAGTTTCCTGACAGGGCCCTATGGCTACACCTTC
NA TRBJ2-1 TRBD1 TRBV4-1 CASSQPSRGTGDYNEQFF TGCGCCAGCAGCCAGCCCTCCCGAGGGACAGGTGACTACAATGAGCAGTTCTTC
NA TRBJ1-5 NA TRBV7-2 CASSLVSGSNQPQHF TGTGCCAGCAGCTTAGTTTCGGGTAGCAATCAGCCCCAGCATTTT
NA TRBJ2-1 TRBD2 TRBV27 CASGLAGYNEQFF TGTGCCAGCGGACTAGCAGGTTACAATGAGCAGTTCTTC
NA TRBJ1-1 TRBD1 TRBV5-1 CASRRDREAEAFF TGCGCCAGCAGGAGGGACAGGGAGGCTGAAGCTTTCTTT
NA TRBJ1-1 NA TRBV4-1 CASRAVGGKNTEAFF TGCGCCAGCCGTGCGGTCGGAGGAAAAAACACTGAAGCTTTCTTT
once TRBJ1-1 TRBD1 TRBV11-2 CASSWGQGNTEAFF TGTGCCAGCAGCTGGGGACAGGGGAACACTGAAGCTTTCTTT
NA TRBJ2-3 NA TRBV7-9 CASSHAWKTSPTDTQYF TGTGCCAGCAGCCACGCCTGGAAGACTAGTCCTACAGATACGCAGTATTTT
NA TRBJ1-3 NA TRBV5-8 CASSYRSGAHYSGNTIYF TGTGCCAGCAGCTACCGAAGCGGAGCCCATTACTCTGGAAACACCATATATTTT
NA TRBJ1-2 NA TRBV4-3 CASSQEAPRGYGYTF TGCGCCAGCAGCCAAGAGGCCCCACGTGGCTATGGCTACACCTTC
NA TRBJ1-1 TRBD1 TRBV19 CASGTGMNTEAFF TGTGCCAGTGGGACAGGGATGAACACTGAAGCTTTCTTT
NA TRBJ2-5 TRBD1 TRBV7-9 CASSFWTGGEETQYF TGTGCCAGCAGCTTCTGGACAGGGGGCGAAGAGACCCAGTACTTC
NA TRBJ1-2 NA TRBV6-6 CASSYDSPNYGYTF TGTGCCAGCAGTTACGACAGTCCTAACTATGGCTACACCTTC
NA TRBJ2-4 NA TRBV7-2 CASSLERRDIQYF TGTGCCAGCAGCTTAGAGAGGAGGGACATTCAGTACTTC
NA TRBJ1-1 NA TRBV7-8 CASSLSGEDTEAFF TGTGCCAGCAGCTTATCGGGTGAGGACACTGAAGCTTTCTTT
NA TRBJ2-1 TRBD2 TRBV4-3 CASSQGSGGDNEQFF TGCGCCAGCAGCCAAGGAAGCGGGGGGGACAATGAGCAGTTCTTC
NA TRBJ2-1 NA TRBV4-2 CASSQPKRVLDQGEQFF TGTGCCAGCAGCCAACCAAAGAGGGTACTCGATCAGGGGGAGCAGTTCTTC
once TRBJ2-5 TRBD2 TRBV7-2 CASSLRALAGAFQETQYF TGTGCCAGCAGCTTACGAGCCCTAGCGGGGGCTTTCCAAGAGACCCAGTACTTC
NA TRBJ1-3 NA TRBV5-4 CASSPNGQTSGNTIYF TGTGCCAGCAGCCCCAATGGGCAGACCTCTGGAAACACCATATATTTT
NA TRBJ2-3 TRBD1 TRBV9 CASSPGTGASTDTQYF TGTGCCAGCAGCCCCGGGACAGGGGCCAGCACAGATACGCAGTATTTT
NA TRBJ2-1 TRBD2 TRBV4-3 CASSQEGGMSSYNEQFF TGCGCCAGCAGCCAAGAGGGGGGGATGAGCTCCTACAATGAGCAGTTCTTC
NA TRBJ1-3 TRBD1 TRBV5-1 CASSFDRVGNTIYF TGCGCCAGCAGCTTCGACAGGGTTGGAAACACCATATATTTT
NA TRBJ2-7 TRBD1 TRBV5-5 CASGKQGASYEQYF TGTGCCAGCGGGAAACAGGGGGCGTCCTACGAGCAGTACTTC
NA TRBJ2-3 NA TRBV7-6 CASSFRAGATDTQYF TGTGCCAGCAGCTTTAGGGCGGGTGCGACAGATACGCAGTATTTT
NA TRBJ2-1 NA TRBV27 CASSLMSLLGQQNEQFF TGTGCCAGCAGTTTAATGTCCTTACTAGGACAGCAGAATGAGCAGTTCTTC
NA TRBJ1-6 TRBD1 TRBV19 CASSMARQGNNSPLHF TGTGCCAGTAGTATGGCTAGACAGGGGAATAATTCACCCCTCCACTTT
NA TRBJ1-6 TRBD1 TRBV5-4 CASSPETGARESPLHF TGTGCCAGCAGCCCAGAGACAGGGGCGCGGGAATCACCCCTCCACTTT
NA TRBJ1-3 NA TRBV7-9 CASSLEQVRDTIYF TGTGCCAGCAGCTTAGAACAGGTCCGGGACACCATATATTTT
NA TRBJ2-7 NA TRBV7-2 CASRSAYEQYF TGTGCCAGCAGATCCGCGTACGAGCAGTACTTC
few TRBJ2-1 NA TRBV10-1 CASSAFTSRRNYENEQFF TGCGCCAGCAGCGCTTTCACGAGCCGGAGGAACTACGAGAATGAGCAGTTCTTC
NA TRBJ2-1 NA TRBV12-2 CASRSLSGGAIQTFYNEQFF TGTGCAAGTCGCTCCCTTAGCGGGGGAGCCATCCAGACATTCTACAATGAGCAGTTCTTC